A selection of T cell receptor beta chains follows, all from one sample in a study of blood T cell repertoires in COVID-19. Clones were read by immunoSEQ multiplex PCR, and TCRdb kept only the in-frame ones, dropping some. This table holds tens of thousands of clones, approximately 90% found once. The sequenced material came from peripheral blood. These receptors were collected from a human donor with active COVID-19. The donor label of this sample is uncertain. Both conserved end residues are part of each CDR3. A D gene is named only where the DNA matches it firmly. Size values are once, few and many counts, or a class for expanded clones, and some rows have none.

CDR3aa	CDR3nt	d_gene	j_gene	v_gene	abundance
CASSPLGLNTEAFF	TGTGCCAGCAGCCCACTAGGCCTGAACACTGAAGCTTTCTTT	NA	TRBJ1-1	TRBV6-2/TRBV6-3	NA
CASSPAGSYEQYF	TGTGCCAGCAGCCCCGCAGGATCCTACGAGCAGTACTTC	NA	TRBJ2-7	TRBV6-5	NA
CASSPSLSGGAEDEQFF	TGTGCCAGCAGCCCTTCACTCAGCGGGGGGGCGGAAGATGAGCAGTTCTTC	TRBD2	TRBJ2-1	TRBV7-3	NA
CASSVASGLNYGYTF	TGTGCCAGCAGCGTAGCGTCAGGCCTTAACTATGGCTACACCTTC	NA	TRBJ1-2	TRBV9	NA
CASSQVPSGTQYF	TGCGCCAGCAGCCAAGTTCCTAGCGGGACGCAGTATTTT	TRBD2	TRBJ2-3	TRBV4-1	once
CASMEERNQPQHF	TGTGCCAGCATGGAGGAACGCAATCAGCCCCAGCATTTT	NA	TRBJ1-5	TRBV2	NA
CASRTVRETQYF	TGTGCCAGCCGGACTGTTCGGGAGACCCAGTACTTC	NA	TRBJ2-5	TRBV12-3/TRBV12-4	once
CASSDPGQGARETQYF	TGCGCCAGCAGTGATCCGGGACAGGGGGCGAGGGAGACCCAGTACTTC	TRBD1	TRBJ2-5	TRBV10-1	NA
CASSPLRQGWSTGELFF	TGTGCCAGCTCACCACTTCGACAGGGTTGGAGCACCGGGGAGCTGTTTTTT	TRBD1	TRBJ2-2	TRBV18	NA
CASSATVGDTEAFF	TGTGCCAGCAGCGCTACAGTAGGGGATACTGAAGCTTTCTTT	NA	TRBJ1-1	TRBV9	NA
CASSRDREVTEAFF	TGTGCCAGCAGCCGAGACAGGGAGGTCACTGAAGCTTTCTTT	TRBD1	TRBJ1-1	TRBV11-2	NA
CASTSSGQGRMKETQYF	TGTGCCAGCACCTCATCGGGACAGGGGAGGATGAAGGAGACCCAGTACTTC	TRBD1	TRBJ2-5	TRBV27	NA
CASSLNRESRGYTF	TGTGCCAGCAGCTTAAACAGGGAATCGCGTGGCTACACCTTC	NA	TRBJ1-2	TRBV7-2	NA
CASSVGFRDRPTNYGYTF	TGTGCCAGCAGCGTAGGATTCCGGGACAGGCCCACAAACTATGGCTACACCTTC	TRBD1	TRBJ1-2	TRBV9	NA
CASSIGQGEEKLFF	TGCGCCAGCAGCATTGGACAGGGTGAAGAAAAACTGTTTTTT	TRBD1	TRBJ1-4	TRBV5-1	NA
CASSTFVSGRTDTQYF	TGCGCCAGCAGCACCTTCGTAAGCGGCCGCACAGATACGCAGTATTTT	NA	TRBJ2-3	TRBV5-1	NA
CASSLALGLAGGRSTQYF	TGTGCCAGCAGCCTAGCCTTGGGACTAGCGGGGGGGAGAAGCACGCAGTATTTT	TRBD2	TRBJ2-3	TRBV7-8	NA